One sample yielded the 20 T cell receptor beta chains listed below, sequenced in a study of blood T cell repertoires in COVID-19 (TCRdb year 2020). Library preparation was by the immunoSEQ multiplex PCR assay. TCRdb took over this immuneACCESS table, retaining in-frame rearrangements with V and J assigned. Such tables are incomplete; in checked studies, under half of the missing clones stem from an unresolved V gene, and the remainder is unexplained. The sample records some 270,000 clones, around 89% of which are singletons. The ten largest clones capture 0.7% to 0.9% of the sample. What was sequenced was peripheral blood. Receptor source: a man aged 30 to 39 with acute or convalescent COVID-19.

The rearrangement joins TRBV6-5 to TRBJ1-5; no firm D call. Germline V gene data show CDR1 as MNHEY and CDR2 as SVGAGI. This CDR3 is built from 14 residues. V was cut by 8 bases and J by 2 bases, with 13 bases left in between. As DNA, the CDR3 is TGTGCCAGCCTGGACTTTTTGGGCAATCAGCCCCAGCATTTT. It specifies CASLDFLGNQPQHF.

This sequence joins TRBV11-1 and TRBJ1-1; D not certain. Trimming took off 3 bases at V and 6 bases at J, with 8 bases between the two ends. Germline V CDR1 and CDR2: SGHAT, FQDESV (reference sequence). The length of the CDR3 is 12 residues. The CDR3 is CASSFSSAEAFF. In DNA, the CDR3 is TGTGCCAGCAGCTTTTCAAGCGCTGAAGCTTTCTTT.

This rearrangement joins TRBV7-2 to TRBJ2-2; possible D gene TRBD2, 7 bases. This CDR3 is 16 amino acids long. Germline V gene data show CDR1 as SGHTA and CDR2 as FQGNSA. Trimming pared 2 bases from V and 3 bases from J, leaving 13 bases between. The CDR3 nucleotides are TGTGCCAGCAGCTTAATCCGGGGGGCGGACACCGGGGAGCTGTTTTTT. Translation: CASSLIRGADTGELFF.

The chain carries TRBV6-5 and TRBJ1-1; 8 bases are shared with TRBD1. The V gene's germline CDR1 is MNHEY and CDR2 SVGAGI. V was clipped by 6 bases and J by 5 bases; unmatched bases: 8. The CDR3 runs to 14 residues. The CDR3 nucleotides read TGTGCCAGCAGGGGAGGACAGGGAAGGACTGAAGCTTTCTTT. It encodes CASRGGQGRTEAFF.

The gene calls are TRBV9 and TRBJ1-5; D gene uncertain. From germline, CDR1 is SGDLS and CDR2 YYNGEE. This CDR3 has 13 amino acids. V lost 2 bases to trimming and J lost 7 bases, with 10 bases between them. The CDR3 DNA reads TGTGCCAGCAGCGTGTCCGGAGAACAGCCCCAGCATTTT. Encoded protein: CASSVSGEQPQHF.

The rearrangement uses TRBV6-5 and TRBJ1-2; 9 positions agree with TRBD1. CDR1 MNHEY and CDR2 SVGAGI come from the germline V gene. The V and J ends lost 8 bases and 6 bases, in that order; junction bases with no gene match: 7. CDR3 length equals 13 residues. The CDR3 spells CASRDRVFDGYTF. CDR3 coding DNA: TGTGCCAGCCGGGACAGGGTTTTCGATGGCTACACCTTC.

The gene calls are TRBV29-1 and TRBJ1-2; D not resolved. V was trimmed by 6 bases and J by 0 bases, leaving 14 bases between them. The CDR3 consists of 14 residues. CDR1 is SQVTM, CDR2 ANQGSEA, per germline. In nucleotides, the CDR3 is TGCAGCGTAAGCCCGGAGGGAGCTAACTATGGCTACACCTTC. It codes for CSVSPEGANYGYTF.

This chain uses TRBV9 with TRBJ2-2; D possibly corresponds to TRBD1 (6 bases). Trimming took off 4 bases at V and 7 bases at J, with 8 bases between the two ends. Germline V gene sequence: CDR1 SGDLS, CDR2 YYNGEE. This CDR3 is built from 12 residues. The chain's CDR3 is CASSLTGGELFF. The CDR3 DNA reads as TGTGCCAGCAGCTTGACAGGCGGGGAGCTGTTTTTT.

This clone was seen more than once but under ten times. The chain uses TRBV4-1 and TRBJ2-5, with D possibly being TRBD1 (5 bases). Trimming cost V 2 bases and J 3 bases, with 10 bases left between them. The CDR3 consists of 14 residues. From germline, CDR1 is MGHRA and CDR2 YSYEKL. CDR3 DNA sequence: TGCGCCAGCAGCCAAACCCAAGGGGAAGAGACCCAGTACTTC. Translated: CASSQTQGEETQYF.

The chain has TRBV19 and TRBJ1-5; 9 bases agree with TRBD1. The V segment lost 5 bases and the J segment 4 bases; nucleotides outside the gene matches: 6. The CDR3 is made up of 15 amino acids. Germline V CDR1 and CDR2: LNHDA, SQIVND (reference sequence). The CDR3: CASSPIDRGNQPQHF. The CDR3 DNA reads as TGTGCCAGTAGTCCTATAGACAGGGGGAATCAGCCCCAGCATTTT.

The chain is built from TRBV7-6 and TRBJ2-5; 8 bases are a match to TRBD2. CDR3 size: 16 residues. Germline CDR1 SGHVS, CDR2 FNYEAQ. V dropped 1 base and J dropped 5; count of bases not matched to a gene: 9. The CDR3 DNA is TGTGCCAGCAGCTTAGTTGCGGGAGGTTCTGGGGAGACCCAGTACTTC. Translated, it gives CASSLVAGGSGETQYF.

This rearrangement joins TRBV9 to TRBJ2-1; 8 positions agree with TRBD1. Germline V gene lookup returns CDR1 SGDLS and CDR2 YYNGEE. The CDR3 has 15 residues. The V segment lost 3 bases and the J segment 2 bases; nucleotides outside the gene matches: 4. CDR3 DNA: TGTGCCAGCAGCGCGGACAGGGCCACCTACAATGAGCAGTTCTTC. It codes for CASSADRATYNEQFF. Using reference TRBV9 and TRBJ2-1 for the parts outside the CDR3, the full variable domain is DSGVTQTPKHLITATGQRVTLRCSPRSGDLSVYWYQQSLDQGLQFLIQYYNGEERAKGNILERFSAQQFPDLHSELNLSSLELGDSALYFCASSADRATYNEQFFGPGTRLTVL.

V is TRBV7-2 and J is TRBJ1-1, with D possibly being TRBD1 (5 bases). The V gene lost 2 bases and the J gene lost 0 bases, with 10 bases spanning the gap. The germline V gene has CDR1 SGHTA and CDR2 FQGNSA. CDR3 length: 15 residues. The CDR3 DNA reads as TGTGCCAGCAGCTTACAGGGTGGGGTGAACACTGAAGCTTTCTTT. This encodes CASSLQGGVNTEAFF. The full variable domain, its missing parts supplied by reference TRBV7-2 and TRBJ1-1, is GAGVSQSPSNKVTEKGKDVELRCDPISGHTALYWYRQSLGQGLEFLIYFQGNSAPDKSGLPSDRFSAERTGGSVSTLTIQRTQQEDSAVYLCASSLQGGVNTEAFFGQGTRLTVV.

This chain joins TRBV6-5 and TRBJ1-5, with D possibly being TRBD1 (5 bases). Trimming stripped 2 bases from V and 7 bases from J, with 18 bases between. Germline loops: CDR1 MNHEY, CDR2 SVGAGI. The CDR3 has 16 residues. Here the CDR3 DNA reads TGTGCCAGCAGTTACAGGGGCCTAGGTCTGGGACAGCCCCAGCATTTT. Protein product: CASSYRGLGLGQPQHF.

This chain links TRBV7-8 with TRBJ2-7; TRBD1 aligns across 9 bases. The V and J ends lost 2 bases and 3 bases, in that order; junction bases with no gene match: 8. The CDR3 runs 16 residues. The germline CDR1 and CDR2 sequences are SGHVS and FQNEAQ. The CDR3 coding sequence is TGTGCCAGCAGCTTATCTCGACAGGGGGTAAGCTACGAGCAGTACTTC. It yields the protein CASSLSRQGVSYEQYF.

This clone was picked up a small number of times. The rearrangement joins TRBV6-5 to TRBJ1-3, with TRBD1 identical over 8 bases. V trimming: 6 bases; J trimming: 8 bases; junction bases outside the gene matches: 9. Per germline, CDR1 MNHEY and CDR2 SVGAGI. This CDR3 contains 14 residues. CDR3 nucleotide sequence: TGTGCCAGCAGCCGAAGACAGGGGAGGGACACCATATATTTT. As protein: CASSRRQGRDTIYF.

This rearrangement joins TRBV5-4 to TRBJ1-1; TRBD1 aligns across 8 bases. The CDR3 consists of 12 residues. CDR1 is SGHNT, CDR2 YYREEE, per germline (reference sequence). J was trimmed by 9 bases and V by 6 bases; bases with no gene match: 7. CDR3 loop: CASTKDREKAFF. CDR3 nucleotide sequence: TGTGCCAGCACCAAGGACAGGGAAAAAGCTTTCTTT.

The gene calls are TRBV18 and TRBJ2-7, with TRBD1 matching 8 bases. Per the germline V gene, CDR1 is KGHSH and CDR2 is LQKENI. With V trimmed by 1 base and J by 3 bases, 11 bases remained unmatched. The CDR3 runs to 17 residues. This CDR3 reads CASSPQGVTGDFYEQYF. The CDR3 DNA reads TGTGCCAGCTCACCACAGGGCGTGACAGGGGATTTCTACGAGCAGTACTTC. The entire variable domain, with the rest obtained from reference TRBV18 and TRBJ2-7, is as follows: NAGVMQNPRHLVRRRGQEARLRCSPMKGHSHVYWYRQLPEEGLKFMVYLQKENIIDESGMPKERFSAEFPKEGPSILRIQQVVRGDSAAYFCASSPQGVTGDFYEQYFGPGTRLTVT.

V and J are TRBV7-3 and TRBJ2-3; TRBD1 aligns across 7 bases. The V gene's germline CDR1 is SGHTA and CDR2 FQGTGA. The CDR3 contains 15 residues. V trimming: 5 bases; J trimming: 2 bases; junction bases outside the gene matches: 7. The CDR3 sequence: CASSTGAFYTDTQYF. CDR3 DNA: TGTGCCAGCAGCACAGGGGCCTTTTACACAGATACGCAGTATTTT.

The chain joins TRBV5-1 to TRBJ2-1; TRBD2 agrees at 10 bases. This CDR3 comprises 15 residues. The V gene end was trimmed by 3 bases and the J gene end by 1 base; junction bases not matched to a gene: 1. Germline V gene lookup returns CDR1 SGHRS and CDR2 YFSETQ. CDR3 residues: CASSSTSGSYNEQFF. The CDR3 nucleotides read TGCGCCAGCAGCTCGACTAGCGGGTCCTACAATGAGCAGTTCTTC.